This T cell receptor beta chain appears in the sequencing data of a study of shared clonotypes between healthy human individuals. Broader study findings: Among four donors, approximately 5% of naive CD4 clonotypes were found in common. Among non-shared clonotypes, generation probabilities were lower than among those shared by all four donors.

This table comes from immunoSEQ multiplex PCR, and its TCRdb copy is limited to in-frame clones, with some not included. The data contain 2 million to 2.5 million clones, almost 96% of them singletons. This clone was seen a single time. What it recognizes is unknown. This CDR3 is 13 amino acids long. Germline CDR1 KGHSH, CDR2 LQKENI. V was cut by 2 bases and J by 7 bases, with 8 bases left in between. The sample taken for sequencing was naive CD4+ T cells sorted from blood. Regarding subset: CD45RA+ positively selected. The J gene is TRBJ2-2, the V gene TRBV18; D is undetermined. The source is a man between 18 and 29 years old in good health. CDR3 amino acids: CASSPALGGELFF. The CDR3, as DNA: TGTGCCAGCTCACCAGCCCTCGGCGGGGAGCTGTTTTTT.